The 30 T cell receptor beta chains below come from one sample, sequenced in a study of blood T cell repertoires in COVID-19. Libraries were prepared by immunoSEQ multiplex PCR; TCRdb keeps only in-frame clonotypes and omits some of them. Of a few hundred thousand clones in the sample, 86% are singletons; the top ten hold roughly 4.2%. Sequenced sample: PBMCs or T cells enriched from blood (not recorded which). Receptor source: a woman aged 40-49 years with acute COVID-19.

The chain employs TRBV18 and TRBJ2-7; 11 nucleotides agree with TRBD1. Per the germline V gene, CDR1 is KGHSH and CDR2 is LQKENI. Germline trimming cut 6 bases from V and 0 bases from J; bases unmatched to any gene: 13. CDR3 length equals 18 residues. CDR3 in DNA: TGTGCCAGCTCTAGGACAGGGGGCCTCCGGGTCCTCTCCTACGAGCAGTACTTC. Translated: CASSRTGGLRVLSYEQYF.

The chain uses TRBV18 and TRBJ2-2, with D perhaps TRBD1 (6 bases). Germline CDR1 reads KGHSH; CDR2 reads LQKENI. The V gene lost 6 bases and the J gene lost 0 bases, with 11 bases spanning the gap. This CDR3 has 15 amino acids. CDR3: CASSLGQTNTGELFF. CDR3 nucleotide sequence: TGTGCCAGCTCCCTAGGACAGACGAACACCGGGGAGCTGTTTTTT.

The chain joins TRBV7-3 to TRBJ2-1; 9 positions agree with TRBD1. This CDR3 comprises 15 residues. Germline CDR1 reads SGHTA; CDR2 reads FQGTGA. V was clipped by 4 bases and J by 7 bases; unmatched bases: 8. The CDR3 loop is CASSSGQGVRNEQFF. The CDR3, as DNA: TGTGCCAGCAGCTCGGGACAGGGAGTTAGAAATGAGCAGTTCTTC.

This chain links TRBV6-5 with TRBJ1-4, with TRBD1 as a possible D gene (6 bases). The germline gives CDR1 MNHEY, CDR2 SVGAGI. The CDR3 loop spans 15 amino acids. Deletions cut 5 bases from V and 5 bases from J, with 15 bases between. Here the CDR3 reads CASSRGQSPNEKLFF. The CDR3 nucleotides read TGTGCCAGCAGTCGCGGACAGAGTCCAAATGAAAAACTGTTTTTT.

The chain recombines TRBV5-4 with TRBJ1-4; maybe TRBD1 (6 bases). The CDR3 runs to 16 residues. The germline CDR1 and CDR2 sequences are SGHNT and YYREEE (reference sequence). Trimming removed 6 bases from V and 8 bases from J, with 23 bases in between. CDR3 bases: TGTGCCAGCACCACCCACACGCCCGGGGGGCAGGAAAAACTGTTTTTT. Translating it yields CASTTHTPGGQEKLFF.

This clone appeared many times. This rearrangement joins TRBV19 to TRBJ2-3; 7 nucleotides agree with TRBD1. V lost 3 bases, J lost 2 bases, and 2 bases stayed unmatched. Germline values: CDR1 LNHDA, CDR2 SQIVND (reference sequence). The CDR3 is 14 residues long. CDR3 coding DNA: TGTGCCAGTAGTATGGGACAGAACACAGATACGCAGTATTTT. Its translation: CASSMGQNTDTQYF.

The chain links TRBV7-2 to TRBJ2-7; weak D call: TRBD2 (6 bases). This CDR3 has 14 residues. V lost 3 bases, J lost 2 bases, and 11 bases lay in between. Germline V CDR1 and CDR2: SGHTA, FQGNSA. DNA of the CDR3: TGTGCCAGCAGCTTTTCTGGGGGGACCTACGAGCAGTACTTC. Its translation: CASSFSGGTYEQYF.

This chain connects TRBV7-6 to TRBJ2-5; TRBD1 agrees at 12 bases. V gave up 4 bases and J gave up 1 base; unmatched junction bases: 7. Germline-derived CDR1 and CDR2 are SGHVS and FNYEAQ. CDR3 length: 17 amino acids. The CDR3 DNA reads as TGTGCCAGCAGCTGGGACAGGGGGCGCATAGGCCAAGAGACCCAGTACTTC. Translating it yields CASSWDRGRIGQETQYF.

A word on this clone: The same CDR3 arises from other DNA sequences in this sample as well. The CDR3 spells CASSRGQGNTEAFF. The CDR3 DNA reads TGTGCCAGCAGCCGAGGACAGGGGAACACTGAAGCTTTCTTT. The J gene is TRBJ1-1, the V gene TRBV6-5, with 8 bases aligning to TRBD1. With 6 bases clipped from V and 1 base from J, the junction kept 4 bases outside the gene matches. The V gene's germline CDR1 is MNHEY and CDR2 SVGAGI. There are 14 residues in the CDR3.

The chain joins TRBV10-1 to TRBJ2-7; 8 positions agree with TRBD2. This CDR3 is built from 14 residues. CDR1 and CDR2 (germline): WNHNN, SYGVQD (reference sequence). V dropped 6 bases and J dropped 4; count of bases not matched to a gene: 8. CDR3 DNA sequence: TGCGCCAGCAGCTCCCGGACTAGCAGTTACGAGCAGTACTTC. Protein sequence: CASSSRTSSYEQYF.

This clone has just a few counts. This chain uses TRBV19 with TRBJ1-3, with 8 bases identical to TRBD1. Germline CDR1 is LNHDA and CDR2 is SQIVND (reference sequence). J lost 1 base, V lost 3 bases, and 5 bases had no gene match. There are 16 residues in the CDR3. CDR3 residues: CASSIWTGRSGNTIYF. Written as DNA, the CDR3 is TGTGCCAGTAGTATTTGGACAGGGAGGTCTGGAAACACCATATATTTT.

The J gene is TRBJ1-5, the V gene TRBV19; D is uncertain. The ends were cut back, 3 bases at V and 3 bases at J, with 9 bases in the middle. Germline values: CDR1 LNHDA, CDR2 SQIVND (reference sequence). CDR3 length: 14 residues. CDR3 sequence: CASSIFSSNQPQHF. As DNA, the CDR3 is TGTGCCAGTAGTATCTTTTCCTCCAATCAGCCCCAGCATTTT.

This chain uses TRBV6-5 with TRBJ2-3; 10 bases line up with TRBD2. After removal of 5 bases from V and 5 bases from J, the junction contained 7 bases not matched to a gene. The germline gives CDR1 MNHEY, CDR2 SVGAGI. There are 15 residues in the CDR3. The CDR3 DNA reads TGTGCCAGCAGTATAATAGCGGGGGGCCGAGATACGCAGTATTTT. Protein: CASSIIAGGRDTQYF.

The gene calls are TRBV7-2 and TRBJ2-3; no firm D call. The CDR3 runs to 12 residues. Germline lookup yields CDR1 SGHTA and CDR2 FQGNSA. Trimming took off 8 bases at V and 8 bases at J, with 14 bases between the two ends. CDR3 nucleotides: TGTGCCAGCGGTCCCCTACGAGGTACGCAGTATTTT. Amino acid sequence: CASGPLRGTQYF.

The chain carries TRBV7-2 and TRBJ1-2, with a possible D match to TRBD1 (5 bases). The CDR3 runs 16 residues. Germline V gene data show CDR1 as SGHTA and CDR2 as FQGNSA. V was clipped by 4 bases and J by 3 bases, with 18 bases between them. In DNA, the CDR3 is TGTGCCAGCAGCTCCTCACAAAGCAGGGCCCACTATGGCTACACCTTC. As protein: CASSSSQSRAHYGYTF.

This clone is a singleton in its sample. The chain employs TRBV5-4 and TRBJ2-2; possibly TRBD2 for D (5 bases). Germline lookup yields CDR1 SGHNT and CDR2 YYREEE (reference sequence). The ends were cut back, 4 bases at V and 6 bases at J, with 10 bases in the middle. The CDR3 extends over 13 amino acids. In DNA form, the CDR3 reads TGTGCCAGCAGCCTGACCGGGGCCGGGGAGCTGTTTTTT. Translation: CASSLTGAGELFF.

The chain has TRBV9 and TRBJ2-2; no clear D. Germline V gene sequence: CDR1 SGDLS, CDR2 YYNGEE. V gave up 0 bases and J gave up 0 bases, with 9 bases separating them. This CDR3 comprises 16 residues. The CDR3 reads CASSVEMAANTGELFF. The DNA of the CDR3 is TGTGCCAGCAGCGTAGAGATGGCAGCGAACACCGGGGAGCTGTTTTTT.

V usage is TRBV4-3 and J usage is TRBJ2-5, with D possibly matching TRBD1 (6 bases). CDR1 is LGHNA and CDR2 is YSLEER in the germline V gene. Deletions cut 1 base from V and 4 bases from J, with 16 bases between. There are 16 residues in the CDR3. The CDR3 DNA reads as TGCGCCAGCAGCCAAGCCCGGGCAGGGGTGGTAGAGACCCAGTACTTC. Protein sequence: CASSQARAGVVETQYF.

This clone appeared once. The chain carries TRBV5-1 and TRBJ2-1, with 9 bases identical to TRBD2. Germline CDR1 is SGHRS and CDR2 is YFSETQ. Unmatched junction bases numbered 8, after V lost 1 base and J lost 9 bases. The CDR3 totals 15 residues. The CDR3 reads CASSLSGGRAGEQFF. The DNA for the CDR3 is TGCGCCAGCAGCTTGTCGGGCGGGAGGGCCGGTGAGCAGTTCTTC.

V and J are TRBV7-8 and TRBJ1-4; a possible D gene is TRBD1 (6 bases). The CDR3 is made up of 16 amino acids. Deletions cut 3 bases from V and 5 bases from J, with 16 bases between. CDR1 is SGHVS, CDR2 FQNEAQ, per germline. This CDR3 reads CASSFFSQGTNEKLFF. In DNA, the CDR3 is TGTGCCAGCAGCTTTTTCTCCCAGGGGACAAATGAAAAACTGTTTTTT.

This clone has just one count. The rearrangement links TRBV5-5 to TRBJ1-2, with a weak D call TRBD1 (6 bases). Germline V gene lookup returns CDR1 SGHKS and CDR2 YYEKEE (reference sequence). This CDR3 has 15 residues. The germline V and J ends were trimmed by 0 bases and 4 bases, with 13 bases remaining between them. CDR3 sequence (DNA): TGTGCCAGCAGCTTGGATGATGAGGGGGTCTATGGCTACACCTTC. Amino acid sequence: CASSLDDEGVYGYTF.

The chain carries TRBV7-2 and TRBJ2-2, with 8 bases that match TRBD2. CDR3 length equals 15 residues. Germline V gene lookup returns CDR1 SGHTA and CDR2 FQGNSA. J gave up 2 bases and V 5 bases, and 4 bases lay outside the gene matches. The CDR3: CASSPGGANTGELFF. DNA for the CDR3: TGTGCCAGCAGCCCCGGGGGGGCCAACACCGGGGAGCTGTTTTTT.

The chain combines TRBV19 with TRBJ2-5; no reliable D call. Germline CDR1 reads LNHDA; CDR2 reads SQIVND (reference sequence). Trimming shortened V by 5 bases and J by 2 bases, and 12 bases separated the two germline ends. CDR3 length: 14 amino acids. This CDR3 reads CASSLSRNQETQYF. DNA of the CDR3: TGTGCCAGTAGTCTTTCCCGTAATCAAGAGACCCAGTACTTC.

In its sample, this clone was seen once. This rearrangement joins TRBV7-9 to TRBJ2-1; 7 nucleotides match TRBD1. From germline, CDR1 is SEHNR and CDR2 FQNEAQ (reference sequence). The CDR3 consists of 12 residues. Losses at the gene ends were 8 bases for V and 11 bases for J; bases not matched to a gene: 9. The CDR3 spells CASGKQGLQQFF. The CDR3 DNA reads TGTGCCAGCGGAAAACAGGGGCTCCAGCAGTTCTTC.

The chain recombines TRBV5-1 with TRBJ1-6; possible D gene TRBD1, 6 bases. Germline CDR1 and CDR2: SGHRS and YFSETQ. The V end lost 6 bases, the J end lost 7 bases, and 14 bases lay between the germline ends. The length of the CDR3 is 14 residues. Here the CDR3 reads CASKAGVQNSPLHF. For the CDR3, the DNA is TGCGCCAGCAAAGCAGGGGTTCAGAATTCACCCCTCCACTTT.

The chain links TRBV28 to TRBJ2-2; D not certain. This CDR3 spans 12 amino acids. The V and J ends lost 6 bases and 5 bases respectively, with 7 bases between them. Germline V gene lookup returns CDR1 MDHEN and CDR2 SYDVKM. CDR3 loop: CASRTLTGELFF. The CDR3 DNA follows: TGTGCCAGCAGGACTTTGACCGGGGAGCTGTTTTTT.

The CDR3 DNA reads as TGTGCCAGCGAGGAGCGCTCTGGAAACACCATATATTTT. It codes for CASEERSGNTIYF. The V gene is TRBV6-4, the J gene TRBJ1-3; D is unresolved. CDR1 is MRHNA and CDR2 is SNTAGT in the germline V gene. The V and J ends lost 8 bases and 0 bases respectively, with 8 bases between them. The CDR3 extends over 13 amino acids.

The genes are TRBV7-2 and TRBJ2-2; D unresolved. Germline CDR1 SGHTA, CDR2 FQGNSA. Trimming left V 1 base short and J 7 bases short, with 4 bases between. The CDR3 is made up of 12 amino acids. The CDR3 is CASSLDIGELFF. In DNA form, the CDR3 reads TGTGCCAGCAGCTTAGACATCGGGGAGCTGTTTTTT.

V usage is TRBV18 and J usage is TRBJ1-2, with 7 bases matching TRBD1. The CDR3 sequence is 18 residues long. With V trimmed by 1 base and J by 0 bases, 11 bases remained unmatched. Germline V gene data show CDR1 as KGHSH and CDR2 as LQKENI. The CDR3 reads CASSPLSGQVLANYGYTF. DNA of the CDR3: TGTGCCAGCTCACCACTCTCAGGACAGGTCCTAGCTAACTATGGCTACACCTTC. Full variable domain (missing parts from reference TRBV18 and TRBJ1-2): NAGVMQNPRHLVRRRGQEARLRCSPMKGHSHVYWYRQLPEEGLKFMVYLQKENIIDESGMPKERFSAEFPKEGPSILRIQQVVRGDSAAYFCASSPLSGQVLANYGYTFGSGTRLTVV.

This clone was recorded a few times. The gene calls are TRBV4-2 and TRBJ1-6, with 10 bases aligning to TRBD1. V dropped 3 bases and J dropped 8; count of bases not matched to a gene: 4. The germline V gene encodes CDR1 LGHNA and CDR2 YNFKEQ. This CDR3 comprises 15 residues. The CDR3 sequence: CASSQGTGDHSPLHF. The CDR3 coding sequence is TGTGCCAGCAGCCAGGGGACAGGGGATCATTCACCCCTCCACTTT.